This T cell receptor (beta chain) was recorded in a study of long-term antiretroviral therapy in people with HIV. CDR1 and CDR2 from the germline V gene are SEHNR and FQNEAQ (reference sequence). V was pared by 0 bases and J by 4 bases, with 10 bases between. CDR3 size: 15 residues. Two or more post-ART PBMC samples, plus at least one pre-ART sample, were available for each donor. Every sample had 1-10 million cryopreserved PBMC in it before DNA extraction. Assay version v3.0 of immunoSEQ was used, and it was run at survey level. Profiling relied on immunoSEQ multiplex PCR, and the TCRdb table lists in-frame clones only, not all of them. The sample consists of 30,000 to 40,000 clones, approximately 94% of them appearing once.

Specimen: unsorted PBMCs, collected 4.1 years after starting antiretroviral therapy. The origin of this receptor is a woman between 45 and 65 years old with HIV. The chain links TRBV7-9 to TRBJ1-3, with unresolved D. The CDR3 DNA sequence: TGTGCCAGCAGCTTAGCGCAGCCTGGGGGAAACACCATATATTTT. Translated, it gives CASSLAQPGGNTIYF.